Each of the 17 T cell receptor beta chains below was sequenced from the same sample in a study of T cells in Graves' hyperthyroidism and ophthalmopathy (dated 2019 in TCRdb). Libraries were made using multiplex PCR. Reads for this sample came from an Illumina HiSeq 2000. Amplification of TCR beta CDR3 regions was carried out from RNA transcripts. For the first round of RT-PCR on the TCR CDR3, the HTBI primer set was used together with the Qiagen OneStep RT-PCR kit. TCRdb reworked the public reads: Q25 trimming with fastp, MiXCR clone assembly, productive beta chains retained. All rows with the same CDR3 protein become a single entry with the most common DNA and genes. The sample table shows 550,000 to 800,000 distinct CDR3 sequences, and around a sixth are seen once. The ten largest clones represent about 14% of the sample. The sample was blood. All receptors derive from a man aged 45-65 years with Graves' hyperthyroidism.

This clonotype was picked up a small number of times. The rearrangement uses TRBV6-2 or TRBV6-3 and TRBJ2-3, with D perhaps matching TRBD1 or TRBD2 (5 bases each). V lost 4 bases and J lost 5, with 16 bases in between. CDR3 length: 15 amino acids. Per the germline V gene, CDR1 is MNHEY and CDR2 is SVGEGT. The CDR3 coding sequence is TGTGCCAGCAGTTTCCTGGGACGGATGTTAGATACGCAGTATTTT. This translates into CASSFLGRMLDTQYF.

This clonotype has at least ten counts. The V gene is TRBV7-2, the J gene TRBJ2-3, with TRBD1 as a possible D gene (5 bases). V was cut by 5 bases and J by 1 base, with 16 bases left in between. The CDR3 length is 16 residues. The germline V gene has CDR1 SGHTA and CDR2 FQGNSA. This CDR3 reads CASSPYVLGGTDTQYF. The CDR3 DNA follows: TGTGCCAGCAGCCCTTACGTCCTAGGGGGCACAGATACGCAGTATTTT.

This clonotype came up a few times. The rearrangement uses TRBV13 and TRBJ2-1, with a possible D match to TRBD2 (6 bases). This CDR3 comprises 15 residues. Between the trimmed V and J ends, which lost 5 bases and 5 bases, there was a span of 16 bases. Per germline, CDR1 PRHDT and CDR2 FYEKMQ (reference sequence). CDR3 bases: TGTGCCAGCAGCGCCCTTAGCGGTATAAACAATGAGCAGTTCTTC. Residues: CASSALSGINNEQFF.

This clonotype was counted ten times or more. The chain links TRBV28 to TRBJ2-2; D gene uncertain. V was pared by 6 bases and J by 2 bases, with 7 bases between. The CDR3 is 13 amino acids. Germline CDR1 and CDR2: MDHEN and SYDVKM. The CDR3, as DNA: TGTGCCAGCAGCCACGGAAACACCGGGGAGCTGTTTTTT. Protein product: CASSHGNTGELFF. Using reference TRBV28 and TRBJ2-2 for the parts outside the CDR3, the full variable domain is DVKVTQSSRYLVKRTGEKVFLECVQDMDHENMFWYRQDPGLGLRLIYFSYDVKMKEKGDIPEGYSVSREKKERFSLILESASTNQTSMYLCASSHGNTGELFFGEGSRLTVL.

This clonotype was found many times. This chain uses TRBV9 with TRBJ2-7; D gene unclear. The CDR3 is made up of 12 amino acids. The V gene's germline CDR1 is SGDLS and CDR2 YYNGEE. V was shortened by 3 bases and J by 7 bases, with 11 bases between the two germline ends. In DNA, the CDR3 is TGTGCCAGCAGCGGACTCCAAGGAGAGCAGTACTTC. Translation: CASSGLQGEQYF.

This clonotype occurred many times. The rearrangement links TRBV11-2 to TRBJ2-5; 7 nucleotides align to TRBD1. The CDR3 has 15 amino acids. Germline loops: CDR1 SGHAT, CDR2 FQNNGV. Losses at the gene ends were 4 bases for V and 2 bases for J; bases not matched to a gene: 7. CDR3 coding DNA: TGTGCCAGCAGCTCCCTGTGGGACAGACAAGAGACCCAGTACTTC. It codes for CASSSLWDRQETQYF.

This clonotype was counted ten times or more. The chain has TRBV20-1 and TRBJ2-5; 7 bases are a match to TRBD1. The CDR3 runs 14 residues. From germline, CDR1 is DFQATT and CDR2 SNEGSKA (reference sequence). V lost 2 bases and J lost 1; bases outside the gene matches: 4. The DNA of the CDR3 is TGCAGTGCTAGAAGGGGGACAGTCCAAGAGACCCAGTACTTC. This sequence encodes CSARRGTVQETQYF.

This clonotype was seen more than once but under ten times. The genes are TRBV12-3 or TRBV12-4 and TRBJ1-1; unclear D gene. The CDR3 extends over 12 amino acids. The V end was cut by 5 bases, the J end by 8 bases, with 12 bases between. For the CDR3, the DNA is TGTGCCAGCAGTCCAGGCGTCAGAGAAGCTTTCTTT. Protein: CASSPGVREAFF.

This clonotype was seen many times. The chain recombines TRBV13 with TRBJ1-6, with D tentatively TRBD1 (5 bases). The CDR3 extends over 14 amino acids. Per the germline V gene, CDR1 is PRHDT and CDR2 is FYEKMQ (reference sequence). V lost 2 bases and J lost 7, with 9 bases in between. The chain's CDR3 is CASSLLDSNSPLHF. Here the CDR3 DNA reads TGTGCCAGCAGCTTACTTGACAGCAATTCACCCCTCCACTTT.

The chain links TRBV18 to TRBJ1-5, with D possibly being TRBD1 (5 bases). The CDR3 covers 16 residues. Per germline, CDR1 KGHSH and CDR2 LQKENI. The V end lost 3 bases, the J end lost 0 bases, and 12 bases lay between the germline ends. As DNA, the CDR3 is TGTGCCAGCTCACCCGGGACGGCGGGTAGCAATCAGCCCCAGCATTTT. Translated, it gives CASSPGTAGSNQPQHF.

This clonotype was seen at least ten times. The V and J genes are TRBV27 and TRBJ2-7, with D possibly being TRBD2 (6 bases). Trimming removed 4 bases from V and 5 bases from J, with 18 bases in between. Germline CDR1 is MNHEY and CDR2 is SMNVEV (reference sequence). The CDR3 has 15 residues. CDR3 amino acids: CASSSPGLGHHEQYF. As DNA, the CDR3 is TGTGCCAGCAGTTCTCCGGGACTGGGGCACCACGAGCAGTACTTC.

A few counts support this clonotype. The gene calls are TRBV19 and TRBJ1-5; no definite D call. The V gene's germline CDR1 is LNHDA and CDR2 SQIVND (reference sequence). Deletions cut 10 bases from V and 2 bases from J, with 15 bases between. CDR3 length equals 14 residues. The CDR3 sequence is CATSALQGNQPQHF. The CDR3 coding sequence is TGTGCCACCTCCGCCCTTCAGGGCAATCAGCCCCAGCATTTT.

This clonotype occurred many times. The chain links TRBV11-2 to TRBJ2-7, with D possibly being TRBD2 (6 bases). The CDR3 extends over 15 amino acids. CDR1 is SGHAT and CDR2 is FQNNGV in the germline V gene. V was shortened by 1 base and J by 5 bases, with 15 bases between the two germline ends. CDR3 loop: CASSLVGGKRDEQYF. The CDR3 DNA is TGTGCCAGCAGCTTAGTGGGCGGGAAGAGGGACGAGCAGTACTTC. The full variable domain, rest sourced from reference TRBV11-2 and TRBJ2-7, is EAGVAQSPRYKIIEKRQSVAFWCNPISGHATLYWYQQILGQGPKLLIQFQNNGVVDDSQLPKDRFSAERLKGVDSTLKIQPAKLEDSAVYLCASSLVGGKRDEQYFGPGTRLTVT.

This chain connects TRBV29-1 to TRBJ2-3; a possible D gene is TRBD1 (5 bases). The CDR3 has 11 residues. Germline loops: CDR1 SQVTM, CDR2 ANQGSEA. With 7 bases removed from V and 8 bases from J, the gap between germline ends came to 13 bases. The CDR3 protein is CSARTSGTQYF. Here the CDR3 DNA reads TGCAGCGCCAGGACAAGTGGTACGCAGTATTTT.

This clonotype was seen just once. This rearrangement joins TRBV12-3 or TRBV12-4 to TRBJ1-5; 11 positions agree with TRBD1. The CDR3 consists of 15 residues. Germline trimming cut 1 base from V and 5 bases from J; bases unmatched to any gene: 1. The DNA for the CDR3 is TGTGCCAGCAGTTTAGGGACAGGGGGCCATCAGCCCCAGCATTTT. Encoded protein: CASSLGTGGHQPQHF.

V usage is TRBV25-1 and J usage is TRBJ2-5, with TRBD2 matching over 12 bases. Per the germline V gene, CDR1 is MGHDK and CDR2 is SYGVNS. V shed 3 bases, J shed 5 bases, and the junction held 4 bases outside the gene matches. The CDR3 loop spans 15 amino acids. DNA for the CDR3: TGTGCCAGCAGTGAGACACTAGCGGGAGGTGAGACCCAGTACTTC. Translated, it gives CASSETLAGGETQYF.

The chain joins TRBV5-1 to TRBJ2-5; D is unresolved. This CDR3 comprises 13 residues. Per the germline V gene, CDR1 is SGHRS and CDR2 is YFSETQ. V was clipped by 10 bases and J by 0 bases, with 13 bases between them. The CDR3 DNA reads as TGCGCCTCTCAGCAGTCCCACCAAGAGACCCAGTACTTC. It is translated as CASQQSHQETQYF.